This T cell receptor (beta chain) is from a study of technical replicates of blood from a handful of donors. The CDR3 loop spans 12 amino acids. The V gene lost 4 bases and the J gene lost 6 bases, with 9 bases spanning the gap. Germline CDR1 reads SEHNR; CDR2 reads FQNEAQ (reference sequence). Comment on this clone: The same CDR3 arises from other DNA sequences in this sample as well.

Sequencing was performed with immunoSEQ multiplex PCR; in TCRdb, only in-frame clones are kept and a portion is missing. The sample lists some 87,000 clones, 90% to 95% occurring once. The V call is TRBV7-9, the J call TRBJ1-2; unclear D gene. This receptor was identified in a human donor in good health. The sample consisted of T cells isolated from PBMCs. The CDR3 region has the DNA TGTGCCAGCAGCTCTGGAGGAGATGGCTACACCTTC. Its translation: CASSSGGDGYTF.